This TCR beta chain was sequenced for a study of monozygotic twins with inflammatory bowel disease. This CDR3 has 13 amino acids. CDR1 is DFQATT, CDR2 SNEGSKA, per germline (reference sequence). Every TCR library consumed 3,000 to 4,500 ng of total RNA. UMIs with a 6-nucleotide sample barcode were added by template switching. TCRdb re-called the 5' RACE reads and gives one entry per CDR3 protein, without DNA. Across around 410,000 distinct CDR3 sequences, the top ten clones capture around 2.3% of the sample. This clonotype was obtained from a human donor with ulcerative colitis or Crohn's disease, or a healthy co-twin of an affected twin (not recorded which). The material sequenced was blood. V usage is TRBV20-1 and J usage is TRBJ1-4; TCRdb returns TRBD1, unconfirmable since there is no DNA. The CDR3 sequence is CSASGGWNEKLFF.